This TCR beta chain was captured by sequencing in a study of cytomegalovirus exposure and HLA in healthy donors. Study-level results: The availability of immune exposure information extended only to CMV serostatus. The investigators catalogued 164 TCR beta chains as cytomegalovirus-associated. Accurate HLA-A and HLA-B prediction from TCR beta sequences was reported for most subjects.

Remarks on this clone: The target antigen is unknown.

Germline values: CDR1 SEHNR, CDR2 FQNEAQ (reference sequence). The length of the CDR3 is 16 residues. The J segment lost 5 bases and the V segment lost 4 bases, leaving 12 bases of the junction unmatched. PCR employed 60 Vbeta and 13 Jbeta primers. Data came from immunoSEQ multiplex PCR; TCRdb stores just in-frame clones and leaves some out. The repertoire holds just under 250,000 clones, 82% seen once, with around 5.7% in the top ten. The chain couples TRBV7-9 to TRBJ1-2; 8 bases are a match to TRBD1. Sequences were obtained from PBMCs. This receptor was identified in a woman between 40 and 55 years old in good health and CMV-seropositive. The CDR3 DNA is TGTGCCAGCAGCTATGGACAGGGAGGGGTTCAGTATGGCTACACCTTC. It codes for CASSYGQGGVQYGYTF.